This T cell receptor (beta chain) was observed in a study of blood T cell repertoires in COVID-19. Study as a whole: Samples came from the United States, Italy and Spain, spanning acute and convalescent COVID-19.

The CDR3 loop spans 13 amino acids. Trimming removed 4 bases at V and 4 bases at J, with 9 bases between. The germline gives CDR1 SGHDT, CDR2 YYEEEE. Cohorts were based on clinical histories the participants reported. Two negative PCRs, clearance, or symptom resolution were required of recovered Cohort 3 donors. Original methodology: By means of reference gene primer amplification, nucleated cell counts were estimated. Assay: immunoSEQ multiplex PCR; the TCRdb copy retains only in-frame clones and omits some. V and J calls plus clone size are reproduced from that table; the DNA served to infer D and trimming. The repertoire includes around 200,000 clones, over 75% of them detected once, and approximately 0.8% sits in the top ten.

What was sequenced was PBMCs or T cells enriched from blood (not recorded which). The clonotype originates from a woman between 18 and 30 years old who had recovered from COVID-19. The V call is TRBV5-6, the J call TRBJ1-3, with no clear D. CDR3 coding DNA: TGTGCCAGCAGCCCGGGAGGAGGAAACACCATATATTTT. This gives the protein CASSPGGGNTIYF.